This T cell receptor (beta chain) originates from a study of blood T cell repertoires in COVID-19 (TCRdb year 2020). Regarding the study in general: Samples covering the acute and convalescent phases of COVID-19 were provided by collaborators in the United States, Italy and Spain. The material from the prospective study consisted of cDNA or gDNA derived from T cells, B-cell-depleted T cells, or PBMCs. Subjects who had been exposed to COVID-19, were actively infected with it, or had recovered from it provided the deeply sampled blood TCRbeta repertoires that made up the dataset. The repertoires were made available in a free public database intended to serve as a resource for research on the immune response to SARS-CoV-2. Samples were obtained from the ongoing ImmuneRACE study (first 160 participants) and from 1,254 subjects provided by 6 global collaborators. Sample metadata almost always included a de-identified subject ID, COVID-19 status, age in years and sex. Where available, HLA class I and class II types were obtained from metadata supplied by the sample provider rather than from assay-based typing. Here is what the overall study found, with its caveats: The quantity of clinical and demographic metadata differed by source and by participant and was supplied without curation.

TCRbeta CDR3 regions were amplified from genomic DNA by means of the immunoSEQ Assay, a bias-controlled multiplex PCR. The paper's data handling went like this. Nucleated cell counts per sample were estimated from amplification of reference gene primers within the assay. To quantify the absolute abundance of each unique TCRbeta CDR3 rearrangement, sequence reads were collapsed and filtered. For each sample, productive Simpson clonality was calculated as the square root of Simpson's diversity index across productive rearrangements. This is the immuneACCESS table as TCRdb keeps it, with only in-frame sequences that have V and J called. A part of the clones is gone; compared with another copy, unresolved V genes explain less than half, and the rest is unexplained. For V, J and clone size, that table is used; D and trimming come from the DNA. The sample table holds under 150,000 clones, of which around 80% were seen once. The ten largest clones represent about 5.4% of the sample.

On this clone: Its cognate antigen has yet to be identified. No much larger clone exists at a distance of one base, and base qualities are not known.

Collaborating institutions collected whole blood in K2EDTA tubes following their own protocols. For TCRbeta analysis, collaborators shipped samples in one of three forms: frozen whole blood, isolated PBMCs, or DNA extracted from either of those sample types. CDR3 length: 16 amino acids, cysteine to phenylalanine. CDR3 DNA only is kept here, 48 bases in frame from base 1. V gives up 1 base and J gives up 4 bases, and the segment between their germline ends measures 14 bases. CDR1 and CDR2, per the germline V gene (reference sequence), are GTSNPN and SVGIG. Sequences were obtained from peripheral blood. Recombination linked TRBV30 to TRBJ1-6; no D segment can be confidently identified. This sequence was found in a man of 80 years or more with active or convalescent COVID-19. For the CDR3, the sequence is CAWSGTSRGYNSPLHF. The sequenced DNA is TGTGCCTGGAGTGGGACCTCTCGGGGATATAATTCACCCCTCCACTTT.